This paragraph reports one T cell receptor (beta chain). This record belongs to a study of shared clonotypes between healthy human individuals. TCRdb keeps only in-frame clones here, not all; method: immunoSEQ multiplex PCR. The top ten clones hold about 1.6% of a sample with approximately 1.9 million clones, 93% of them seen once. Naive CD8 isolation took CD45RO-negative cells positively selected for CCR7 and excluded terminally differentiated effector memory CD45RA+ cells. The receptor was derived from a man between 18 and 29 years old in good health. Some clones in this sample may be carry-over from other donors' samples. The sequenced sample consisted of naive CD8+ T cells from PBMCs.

In DNA form, the CDR3 reads TGTGCCAGCATAGCGGGTCCCGGGGGCACCGGGGAGCTGTTTTTT. Amino acid sequence: CASIAGPGGTGELFF. The chain carries TRBV2 and TRBJ2-2; 7 bases line up with TRBD2. CDR3 length equals 15 residues. The germline V gene encodes CDR1 SNHLY and CDR2 FYNNEI. V trimming: 7 bases; J trimming: 4 bases; junction bases outside the gene matches: 9.